A selection of T cell receptor beta chains follows, all from one sample in a study of post-analysis software for immune sequencing data. TCRdb fed the PCR reads into MiXCR, producing one record per CDR3 protein. The table lists about 540,000 distinct CDR3 sequences, around 34% of them singletons. Input material: blood. The receptors were sampled from a girl between 2 and 17 years old with multiple sclerosis. Both conserved end residues are part of each CDR3. A D gene is named only where the DNA matches it firmly. Size is stated for part of the rows, as once, few or many counts, or as a class when the clone is expanded.

>TRBV10-1|TRBJ2-7|NA|NA
CASSTGPGDEQYF
TGCGCCAGCAGCACTGGACCAGGGGACGAGCAGTACTTC
>TRBV12-3/TRBV12-4|TRBJ2-1|NA|NA
CASSGPGRQRQFF
TGTGCCAGCAGCGGACCGGGGAGACAAAGGCAGTTCTTC
>TRBV20-1|TRBJ2-3|TRBD2|NA
CSAVLAGGSTDTQYF
TGCAGTGCTGTCCTAGCGGGGGGGTCCACAGATACGCAGTATTTT
>TRBV5-1|TRBJ2-7|NA|NA
CASYDPGRVYEQYF
TGCGCCAGCTACGACCCGGGTAGGGTTTACGAGCAGTACTTC
>TRBV7-2|TRBJ2-4|NA|NA
CASSQGRGDWAKNIQYF
TGTGCCAGCAGCCAGGGGCGCGGCGATTGGGCCAAAAACATTCAGTACTTC
>TRBV5-1|TRBJ2-3|TRBD2|NA
CASSLGTSGDPTDTQYF
TGCGCCAGCAGCTTGGGAACTAGCGGGGACCCCACAGATACGCAGTATTTT
>TRBV24-1|TRBJ2-3|NA|few
CATSDLPWGINTDTQYF
TGTGCCACCAGTGATTTGCCGTGGGGGATAAACACAGATACGCAGTATTTT
>TRBV6-5|TRBJ1-5|TRBD1|many
CASSDRGTNQPQHF
TGTGCCAGCTCTGACAGGGGAACTAATCAGCCCCAGCATTTT
>TRBV9|TRBJ1-2|TRBD1|NA
CASNRDRGSMGYTF
TGTGCCAGCAACCGGGACAGGGGATCTATGGGCTACACCTTC
>TRBV18|TRBJ1-2|NA|NA
CASSPPKELNYGYTF
TGTGCCAGCTCACCACCAAAGGAGTTGAACTATGGCTACACCTTC
>TRBV15|TRBJ1-2|NA|many
CATSRDLSSRSYTF
TGTGCCACCAGCAGAGATCTTTCGAGTAGAAGCTACACCTTC
>TRBV28|TRBJ2-5|TRBD1|few
CASSLPRTGVRETQYF
TGTGCCAGCAGTTTGCCTAGGACAGGAGTGAGAGAGACCCAGTACTTC
>TRBV5-1|TRBJ1-1|NA|NA
CASSLVGVTNTEAFF
TGCGCCAGCAGCTTGGTCGGGGTAACTAACACTGAAGCTTTCTTT
>TRBV6-6|TRBJ1-2|NA|NA
CASSYSKESGGYTF
TGTGCCAGCAGTTACTCGAAAGAAAGCGGGGGCTACACCTTC
>TRBV5-6|TRBJ2-2|NA|NA
CASSLSSYTGELFF
TGTGCCAGCAGCTTAAGTTCGTACACCGGGGAGCTGTTTTTT
>TRBV12-3/TRBV12-4|TRBJ2-3|NA|NA
CASSRQDTDTQYF
TGTGCCAGCAGCAGACAGGACACAGATACGCAGTATTTT
>TRBV5-1|TRBJ2-1|NA|few
CASSISTLGYNEQFF
TGCGCCAGCAGCATAAGCACCTTGGGCTACAATGAGCAGTTCTTC
>TRBV6-5|TRBJ2-5|NA|NA
CAGRAGGGKTQYF
TGTGCCGGCAGAGCCGGGGGCGGAAAGACCCAGTACTTC
>TRBV9|TRBJ2-7|NA|few
CASSPHSRGDEQYF
TGTGCCAGCAGCCCACATTCTAGAGGTGACGAGCAGTACTTC
>TRBV12-3/TRBV12-4|TRBJ2-3|NA|NA
CASTEDRGDTQYF
TGTGCCAGCACCGAGGACCGCGGAGATACGCAGTATTTT
>TRBV7-2|TRBJ1-5|NA|NA
CASSLTGRGNQPQHF
TGTGCCAGCAGCTTAACAGGGAGGGGGAATCAGCCCCAGCATTTT
>TRBV10-3|TRBJ2-5|TRBD1|NA
CAISPGGTQETQYF
TGTGCCATCAGTCCAGGGGGCACTCAAGAGACCCAGTACTTC
>TRBV4-1|TRBJ2-3|NA|few
CASSQGIIREGGDTQYF
TGCGCCAGCAGCCAAGGGATCATCAGGGAAGGTGGGGATACGCAGTATTTT
>TRBV2|TRBJ2-3|NA|NA
CASSVLGSTDTQYF
TGTGCCAGCAGTGTCCTGGGCAGCACAGATACGCAGTATTTT
>TRBV5-1|TRBJ2-5|NA|NA
CASSAGTEETQYF
TGCGCCAGCAGCGCCGGGACGGAAGAGACCCAGTACTTC
>TRBV10-3|TRBJ1-1|TRBD1|NA
CAISGTGGNTEAFF
TGTGCCATCAGTGGGACAGGGGGCAACACTGAAGCTTTCTTT
>TRBV7-9|TRBJ2-1|TRBD2|NA
CASSSQGLAWLDEQFF
TGTGCCAGCAGCTCTCAGGGACTAGCGTGGTTGGATGAGCAGTTCTTC
>TRBV12-3/TRBV12-4|TRBJ1-1|NA|NA
CASRPETGRGTEAFF
TGTGCCAGCAGACCTGAGACTGGGAGGGGCACTGAAGCTTTCTTT
>TRBV20-1|TRBJ2-7|TRBD1|NA
CSARDSRTGSYEQYF
TGCAGTGCTAGAGATAGCAGGACAGGTTCCTACGAGCAGTACTTC
>TRBV6-1|TRBJ1-5|NA|NA
CATWTAYSNQPQHF
TGTGCCACCTGGACCGCTTATAGCAATCAGCCCCAGCATTTT
>TRBV6-1|TRBJ1-1|TRBD1|NA
CASSDETGENTEAFF
TGTGCCAGCAGTGACGAGACAGGGGAGAACACTGAAGCTTTCTTT
>TRBV15|TRBJ1-2|NA|NA
CATSRGAGSGYTF
TGTGCCACCAGCAGAGGGGCAGGCAGCGGCTACACCTTC
>TRBV6-6|TRBJ1-4|NA|once
CAGSYGRSGNEKLFF
TGTGCCGGCAGTTACGGGAGGAGTGGGAATGAAAAACTGTTTTTT
>TRBV7-9|TRBJ2-1|NA|NA
CASSPPSLYNEQFF
TGTGCCAGCAGCCCCCCGAGCCTCTACAATGAGCAGTTCTTC
>TRBV29-1|TRBJ2-6|NA|NA
CSVFAGGQSGANVLTF
TGCAGCGTTTTCGCTGGAGGGCAATCTGGGGCCAACGTCCTGACTTTC
>TRBV7-9|TRBJ2-3|NA|NA
CASSLGHYTDTQYF
TGTGCCAGCAGCTTAGGGCATTACACAGATACGCAGTATTTT
>TRBV4-1|TRBJ2-5|NA|NA
CASSQDVEGTQYF
TGCGCCAGCAGCCAAGATGTTGAGGGGACCCAGTACTTC
>TRBV5-1|TRBJ2-1|NA|NA
CASSSQGRSYNEQFF
TGCGCCAGCAGCTCCCAGGGGAGGTCCTACAATGAGCAGTTCTTC
>TRBV6-5|TRBJ1-1|NA|NA
CASSPGPNIEAFF
TGTGCCAGCAGTCCGGGGCCGAATATTGAAGCTTTCTTT
>TRBV4-2|TRBJ2-5|TRBD2|NA
CASSPVGGGGVQETQYF
TGTGCCAGCAGCCCAGTGGGGGGCGGGGGGGTTCAAGAGACCCAGTACTTC
>TRBV12-3/TRBV12-4|TRBJ2-7|TRBD2|few
CASTQLAGGFYEQYF
TGTGCCAGCACCCAACTAGCGGGGGGATTCTACGAGCAGTACTTC
>TRBV5-5|TRBJ1-2|TRBD1|few
CASSLAGTDLYGYTF
TGTGCCAGCAGCTTGGCCGGGACAGATCTCTATGGCTACACCTTC
>TRBV6-4|TRBJ1-2|NA|few
CASSDSEGRGGYTF
TGTGCCAGCAGTGACTCCGAGGGGCGTGGTGGCTACACCTTC
>TRBV20-1|TRBJ1-5|TRBD1|few
CSASTGVHQPQHF
TGCAGTGCTTCTACAGGGGTACATCAGCCCCAGCATTTT
>TRBV5-1|TRBJ2-6|NA|many
CASSLGDLSGANVLTF
TGCGCCAGCAGCTTGGGGGATCTTTCTGGGGCCAACGTCCTGACTTTC
>TRBV5-1|TRBJ2-3|TRBD2|few
CASSLGASGVVADTQYF
TGCGCCAGCAGCTTGGGGGCTAGCGGGGTCGTCGCAGATACGCAGTATTTT
>TRBV4-2|TRBJ1-6|NA|NA
CASSQPTDSPLHF
TGTGCCAGCAGCCAACCCACTGATTCACCCCTCCACTTT
>TRBV7-2|TRBJ1-6|TRBD1|NA
CASSPPGGWNSPLHF
TGTGCCAGCAGCCCACCAGGGGGCTGGAATTCACCCCTCCACTTT
>TRBV12-3/TRBV12-4|TRBJ2-1|TRBD2|few
CASSLSLSGGDNEQFF
TGTGCCAGCAGTTTGTCCTTGAGCGGGGGGGACAATGAGCAGTTCTTC
>TRBV6-5|TRBJ2-7|TRBD1|NA
CASTRDRAGEQYF
TGTGCCAGCACCCGGGACAGGGCGGGCGAGCAGTACTTC
>TRBV28|TRBJ2-3|NA|NA
CASTHSQRADTQYF
TGTGCCAGCACCCATTCCCAGCGGGCAGATACGCAGTATTTT
>TRBV5-1|TRBJ2-5|NA|NA
CASSLSSTSQETQYF
TGCGCCAGCAGCTTGTCCTCGACTAGTCAAGAGACCCAGTACTTC